One sample yielded the 25 T cell receptor beta chains listed below, sequenced in a study of T-cell memory formation after mild COVID-19. MiXCR, run by TCRdb on the 5' RACE reads, gives a single entry per CDR3 protein. The repertoire holds about 390,000 distinct CDR3 sequences, about a sixth seen once, with roughly 21% in the top ten. The specimen sequenced was PBMCs or a T cell subset sorted from them (not recorded which). These receptors came from a young man who had mild COVID-19 (a few samples of this study predate the infection). Cell type and time point are not known.

In its sample, this clonotype was seen many times. This chain joins TRBV7-2 and TRBJ2-5; no clear D. CDR1 and CDR2 (germline): SGHTA, FQGNSA. Trimming left V 2 bases short and J 4 bases short, with 11 bases between. CDR3 length: 14 residues. The CDR3 reads CASSLQSGLETQYF. DNA for the CDR3: TGTGCCAGCAGCTTACAGAGTGGCCTAGAGACCCAGTACTTC.

This clonotype was seen a few times. The V gene is TRBV29-1, the J gene TRBJ2-2, with 9 bases lining up with TRBD1. CDR1 and CDR2 from the germline V gene are SQVTM and ANQGSEA. The CDR3 runs 14 residues. The junction had 5 bases not matched to a gene; V was cut back by 4 bases and J by 5 bases. DNA for the CDR3: TGCAGCGTTGCGGGACAGGGACGAACCGGGGAGCTGTTTTTT. Its translation is CSVAGQGRTGELFF.

There are a few counts of this clonotype. The V call is TRBV7-2, the J call TRBJ2-7; D is possibly TRBD2 (5 bases). This CDR3 spans 15 amino acids. The ends were cut back, 1 base at V and 4 bases at J, with 14 bases in the middle. The germline V gene encodes CDR1 SGHTA and CDR2 FQGNSA. CDR3 bases: TGTGCCAGCAGCTTAGAGATCGGAGGTTGGTACGAGCAGTACTTC. Encoded protein: CASSLEIGGWYEQYF.

The chain carries TRBV12-3 or TRBV12-4 and TRBJ1-2, with unresolved D. V dropped 6 bases and J dropped 5 bases, with 10 bases sitting between them. The CDR3 extends over 12 amino acids. CDR3 DNA sequence: TGTGCCAGCAGGGGCACGGCTTATGGCTACACCTTC. It is translated as CASRGTAYGYTF.

V and J are TRBV6-5 and TRBJ1-3; D gene unclear. Germline V gives CDR1 MNHEY, CDR2 SVGAGI. The V end lost 0 bases, the J end lost 2 bases, and 8 bases lay between the germline ends. The CDR3 covers 15 residues. In DNA form, the CDR3 reads TGTGCCAGCAGTTACTCTCCAGAGGCTGGAAACACCATATATTTT. Translating it yields CASSYSPEAGNTIYF.

This clonotype has only a few counts. The CDR3 loop reads CASSLRSGEETQYF. In DNA, the CDR3 is TGCGCCAGCAGCTTGAGGTCAGGGGAAGAGACCCAGTACTTC. The chain carries TRBV5-1 and TRBJ2-5, with D possibly being TRBD1 (6 bases). Germline V gene sequence: CDR1 SGHRS, CDR2 YFSETQ. This CDR3 has 14 residues. Trimming removed 1 base at V and 3 bases at J, with 10 bases between.

The genes are TRBV10-2 and TRBJ2-7; 8 bases are a match to TRBD1. The germline V gene encodes CDR1 WSHSY and CDR2 SAAADI. The trim removed 6 bases at V and 7 bases at J, leaving 11 bases unmatched. The CDR3 length is 14 residues. The CDR3 sequence is CASSPGQALREQYF. CDR3 in DNA: TGCGCCAGCAGCCCGGGACAGGCTCTTAGGGAGCAGTACTTC.

The chain couples TRBV20-1 to TRBJ2-1, with no clear D. This CDR3 has 13 residues. CDR1 and CDR2 from the germline V gene are DFQATT and SNEGSKA (reference sequence). The germline V and J ends were trimmed by 5 bases and 7 bases, with 15 bases remaining between them. The chain's CDR3 is CSASSQPGNEQFF. The CDR3 DNA sequence: TGCAGTGCTTCCAGTCAACCCGGGAATGAGCAGTTCTTC.

This rearrangement joins TRBV6-2 or TRBV6-3 to TRBJ2-5; D is tentatively TRBD1 or TRBD2 (5 bases each). This CDR3 is 14 amino acids long. The V end lost 6 bases, the J end lost 5 bases, and 16 bases lay between the germline ends. Germline CDR1 is MNHEY and CDR2 is SVGEGT. CDR3 bases: TGTGCCAGCAGCCGCCTCAGCAGGGAGGAGACCCAGTACTTC. It encodes CASSRLSREETQYF.

This clonotype has just a few counts. The rearrangement joins TRBV12-3 or TRBV12-4 to TRBJ1-1; D is unresolved. Trimming removed 7 bases at V and 6 bases at J, with 9 bases between. This CDR3 is built from 11 residues. CDR3 sequence: CASIWRAEAFF. In DNA form, the CDR3 reads TGTGCCAGCATCTGGAGAGCTGAAGCTTTCTTT.

This clonotype was counted a few times. The chain has TRBV3-1 and TRBJ1-1; D is undetermined. Germline assignment: CDR1 LGHDT and CDR2 YNNKEL (reference sequence). V lost 4 bases, J lost 3 bases, and 18 bases lay in between. The length of the CDR3 is 16 residues. CDR3: CASSPPTAHLYTEAFF. The DNA for the CDR3 is TGTGCCAGCAGCCCCCCTACCGCCCATCTCTACACTGAAGCTTTCTTT.

The chain uses TRBV10-3 and TRBJ2-1; TRBD2 matches 9 bases. J was trimmed by 8 bases and V by 8 bases; bases with no gene match: 10. Germline CDR1 ENHRY, CDR2 SYGVKD. CDR3 size: 14 residues. This CDR3 reads CAIRSGGGLDEQFF. The DNA of the CDR3 is TGTGCCATCCGTAGCGGGGGAGGACTGGATGAGCAGTTCTTC.

This sequence joins TRBV29-1 and TRBJ2-2; no definite D call. The CDR3 length is 12 residues. Germline CDR1 and CDR2: SQVTM and ANQGSEA. The V gene lost 6 bases and the J gene lost 3 bases, with 8 bases spanning the gap. The CDR3 coding sequence is TGCAGCGTAGGCTTCGACACCGGGGAGCTGTTTTTT. It specifies CSVGFDTGELFF.

This chain uses TRBV20-1 with TRBJ2-5; the D is unclear. This CDR3 has 13 residues. V was shortened by 6 bases and J by 5 bases, with 16 bases between the two germline ends. The germline V gene encodes CDR1 DFQATT and CDR2 SNEGSKA (reference sequence). As DNA, the CDR3 is TGCAGTGCCCCGCTCTTGAGCTTCGAGACCCAGTACTTC. As protein: CSAPLLSFETQYF.

A few counts support this clonotype. V is TRBV7-6 and J is TRBJ2-5, with a possible D match to TRBD2 (6 bases). Germline V gives CDR1 SGHVS, CDR2 FNYEAQ. The CDR3 has 15 residues. Trimming pared 5 bases from V and 5 bases from J, leaving 18 bases between. CDR3 residues: CASSPGQGRGETQYF. Here the CDR3 DNA reads TGTGCCAGCAGCCCCGGCCAAGGACGGGGGGAGACCCAGTACTTC.

V usage is TRBV6-6 and J usage is TRBJ1-1; D not certain. The CDR3 has 15 amino acids. Trimming pared 4 bases from V and 6 bases from J, leaving 18 bases between. In germline, CDR1 is MNHNY, CDR2 SVGAGI (reference sequence). CDR3 loop: CASSFRGDSVAEAFF. The CDR3 DNA follows: TGTGCCAGCAGTTTTCGTGGGGATTCGGTGGCTGAAGCTTTCTTT.

The gene calls are TRBV28 and TRBJ1-2, with D unresolved. Germline CDR1 MDHEN, CDR2 SYDVKM. CDR3 size: 14 residues. Trimming pared 3 bases from V and 5 bases from J, leaving 13 bases between. The DNA of the CDR3 is TGTGCCAGCAGTTTGGCAGACACCTTTTATGGCTACACCTTC. Amino acids: CASSLADTFYGYTF.

This clonotype has only a few counts. J is TRBJ2-7 and V is TRBV18, with D unresolved. V was cut by 3 bases and J by 5 bases, with 14 bases left in between. This CDR3 is 14 amino acids long. Germline V gene data show CDR1 as KGHSH and CDR2 as LQKENI. CDR3 coding DNA: TGTGCCAGCTCACCGGATATTAGCACGGACGAGCAGTACTTC. Translated: CASSPDISTDEQYF.

This clonotype was observed a few times. V is TRBV7-2 and J is TRBJ2-1; D is unclear. The CDR3 extends over 16 amino acids. Germline CDR1 and CDR2: SGHTA and FQGNSA. Trimming shortened V by 4 bases and J by 6 bases, and 19 bases separated the two germline ends. CDR3 residues: CASSSTWTVPFNEQFF. In nucleotides, the CDR3 is TGTGCCAGCAGCTCAACATGGACGGTCCCCTTCAATGAGCAGTTCTTC.

This chain connects TRBV6-1 to TRBJ2-4, with 9 nucleotides matching TRBD2. With V trimmed by 4 bases and J by 7 bases, 8 bases remained unmatched. The CDR3 is 15 amino acids. Looked up from germline, CDR1 is MNHNS and CDR2 is SASEGT. The CDR3 protein is CASSVEAGGRNIQYF. CDR3 nucleotide sequence: TGTGCCAGCAGTGTGGAAGCGGGGGGCCGGAACATTCAGTACTTC.

This chain uses TRBV7-2 with TRBJ2-1; 9 bases match TRBD1. Trimming removed 4 bases from V and 5 bases from J; junction bases left unmatched: 9. From germline, CDR1 is SGHTA and CDR2 FQGNSA. The CDR3 consists of 16 residues. In DNA, the CDR3 is TGTGCCAGCAGCTACCCCGGGACAGGGTGGGACAATGAGCAGTTCTTC. It translates to CASSYPGTGWDNEQFF.

This clonotype was observed a few times. The chain uses TRBV7-8 and TRBJ2-5; D is perhaps TRBD2 (5 bases). The CDR3 contains 16 residues. Per germline, CDR1 SGHVS and CDR2 FQNEAQ. V was cut by 4 bases and J by 3 bases, with 18 bases left in between. The CDR3 here is CASSSYPRFGEETQYF. CDR3 nucleotide sequence: TGTGCCAGCAGCTCGTACCCCCGCTTCGGGGAAGAGACCCAGTACTTC.

The rearrangement joins TRBV7-9 to TRBJ1-2; TRBD1 matches 8 bases. Germline V lookup: CDR1 SEHNR, CDR2 FQNEAQ (reference sequence). The V segment lost 5 bases and the J segment 9 bases; nucleotides outside the gene matches: 5. This CDR3 has 12 amino acids. The CDR3 sequence: CASSPGTGSYTF. The CDR3 DNA reads TGTGCCAGCAGCCCGGGGACAGGTAGCTACACCTTC.

The chain has TRBV2 and TRBJ1-5; maybe TRBD1 (6 bases). The V gene lost 4 bases and the J gene lost 6 bases, with 13 bases spanning the gap. In germline, CDR1 is SNHLY, CDR2 FYNNEI. CDR3 size: 14 residues. The CDR3 DNA reads as TGTGCCAGCAGTGCAGGGGATGGAGTTCAGCCCCAGCATTTT. Its protein is CASSAGDGVQPQHF.

This clonotype was counted only a few times. The chain links TRBV2 to TRBJ2-5; D is uncertain. CDR1 SNHLY and CDR2 FYNNEI come from the germline V gene. CDR3 length: 13 residues. Trimming took off 4 bases at V and 5 bases at J, with 11 bases between the two ends. This CDR3 is CASSVGARETQYF. The CDR3 DNA reads as TGTGCCAGCAGTGTCGGAGCGCGGGAGACCCAGTACTTC.